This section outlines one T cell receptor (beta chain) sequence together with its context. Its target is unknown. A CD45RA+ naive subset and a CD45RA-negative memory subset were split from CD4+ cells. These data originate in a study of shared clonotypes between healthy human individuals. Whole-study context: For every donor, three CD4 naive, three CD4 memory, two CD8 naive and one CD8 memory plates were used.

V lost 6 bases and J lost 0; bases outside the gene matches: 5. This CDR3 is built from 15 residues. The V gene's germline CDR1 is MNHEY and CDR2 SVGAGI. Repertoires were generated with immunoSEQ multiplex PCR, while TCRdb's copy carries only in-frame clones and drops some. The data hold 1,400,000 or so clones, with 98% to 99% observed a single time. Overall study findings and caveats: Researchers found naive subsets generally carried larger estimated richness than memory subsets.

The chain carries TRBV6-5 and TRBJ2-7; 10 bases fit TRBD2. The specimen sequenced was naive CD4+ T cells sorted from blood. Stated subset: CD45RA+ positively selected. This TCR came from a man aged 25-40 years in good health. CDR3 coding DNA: TGTGCCAGCAGCCCACTAGCGGGGCACTCCTACGAGCAGTACTTC. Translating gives CASSPLAGHSYEQYF.